Listed below are T cell receptor beta chains from one sample, sequenced in a study of blood T cell repertoires in COVID-19. Profiling relied on immunoSEQ multiplex PCR, and the TCRdb table lists in-frame clones only, not all of them. The sample comprises about 150,000 clones, about 89% of which are singletons, and roughly 6.1% rests with the top ten. The specimen sequenced was peripheral blood. Receptors were obtained from a man older than 75 with acute or convalescent COVID-19. Both conserved end residues are part of each CDR3. D genes are given only for firm matches. Rows may omit the clone size; those that give it use once, few, many or a size class.

cdr3_aa cdr3_nt d_call clone_size j_call v_call
CASSLATLSVGTQYF TGTGCCAGCAGCTTGGCCACGCTAAGCGTGGGGACCCAGTACTTC - once TRBJ2-5 TRBV5-4
CASSKTRRLYSNQPQHF TGTGCCAGCAGCAAAACTAGACGGCTGTATAGCAATCAGCCCCAGCATTTT - - TRBJ1-5 TRBV21-1
CASSLSAIVAGGIEQYF TGTGCCAGCAGTTTATCGGCGATCGTAGCAGGGGGTATCGAGCAGTACTTC TRBD1 - TRBJ2-7 TRBV28
CASSLALAGDNEQFF TGTGCCAGCAGCTTAGCGCTAGCGGGGGACAATGAGCAGTTCTTC TRBD2 - TRBJ2-1 TRBV7-2
CATSDPDSGGNTIYF TGTGCCACCAGTGATCCCGACAGTGGAGGAAACACCATATATTTT - - TRBJ1-3 TRBV24-1
CPTNPGRTSGPGSSYNEQFF TGCCCCACCAACCCCGGCCGGACTAGCGGGCCCGGAAGCTCCTACAATGAGCAGTTCTTC TRBD2 - TRBJ2-1 TRBV5-1
CASSEWDRGRIKAFF TGTGCCAGCAGTGAATGGGACAGGGGGCGGATCAAAGCTTTCTTT TRBD1 - TRBJ1-1 TRBV6-1
CASSPGGQGARQPQHF TGTGCCAGCTCACCGGGGGGCCAGGGGGCAAGGCAGCCCCAGCATTTT TRBD1 - TRBJ1-5 TRBV18
CATSRGSGELFF TGTGCCACCTCCCGGGGGTCCGGGGAGCTGTTTTTT - - TRBJ2-2 TRBV24-1
CASSLGSGSRNEQFF TGTGCCAGCAGTTTAGGTAGCGGGAGCAGGAATGAGCAGTTCTTC TRBD2 - TRBJ2-1 TRBV28
CASSLSGQGNQPQHF TGTGCCAGCAGCTTAAGTGGACAGGGAAATCAGCCCCAGCATTTT TRBD1 - TRBJ1-5 TRBV11-2
CASSLLINSGYTF TGTGCCAGCAGCTTATTGATAAATAGCGGCTACACCTTC - - TRBJ1-2 TRBV7-2
CASSQERAGGTTDTQYF TGTGCCAGCAGCCAAGAACGGGCAGGGGGGACGACAGATACGCAGTATTTT - - TRBJ2-3 TRBV4-2
CASSLGPGTEAFF TGTGCCAGCAGTTTAGGTCCAGGCACTGAAGCTTTCTTT - - TRBJ1-1 TRBV27
CASKDLTGLINQPQHF TGTGCCAGTAAGGATCTGACAGGGCTTATCAATCAGCCCCAGCATTTT TRBD1 once TRBJ1-5 TRBV19
CAWSGQGPLSSNQPQHF TGTGCCTGGAGTGGGCAGGGCCCGCTATCTAGCAATCAGCCCCAGCATTTT - - TRBJ1-5 TRBV30
CSVSPGQGSGGYTF TGCAGCGTTTCACCGGGACAGGGGTCGGGTGGCTACACCTTC TRBD1 - TRBJ1-2 TRBV29-1
CASSATEGSYGYTF TGTGCCAGCAGCGCGACAGAAGGATCCTATGGCTACACCTTC - - TRBJ1-2 TRBV9
CASSGLGRAEETQYF TGTGCCAGCAGCGGACTCGGGCGAGCGGAAGAGACCCAGTACTTC - - TRBJ2-5 TRBV3-1/TRBV3-2
CASSLGDRGNTGELFF TGTGCCAGCAGCTTAGGCGACAGGGGTAACACCGGGGAGCTGTTTTTT TRBD1 - TRBJ2-2 TRBV7-9
CASSFLGRNADTQYF TGTGCCAGCAGCTTCTTGGGCAGGAACGCAGATACGCAGTATTTT - - TRBJ2-3 TRBV7-2
CASSSRDSNSPLHF TGTGCCAGCAGCTCGCGGGACAGCAATTCACCCCTCCACTTT TRBD1 - TRBJ1-6 TRBV9
CASSSRTGPYNEQFF TGCGCCAGCAGCTCCCGGACTGGCCCCTACAATGAGCAGTTCTTC - - TRBJ2-1 TRBV5-1
CASSIAGEAYEQYF TGCGCCAGCAGCATAGCGGGAGAGGCCTACGAGCAGTACTTC TRBD2 few TRBJ2-7 TRBV5-1
CASSMGQGEAFF TGCGCCAGCAGTATGGGGCAGGGCGAAGCTTTCTTT - - TRBJ1-1 TRBV5-1
CASSQEGYIQGNSPLHF TGCGCCAGCAGCCAGGAGGGGTACATTCAGGGTAATTCACCCCTCCACTTT - - TRBJ1-6 TRBV4-1
CASSQTGSGANVLTF TGCGCCAGCAGTCAAACTGGCTCTGGGGCCAACGTCCTGACTTTC - - TRBJ2-6 TRBV5-1
CASSLSSYEQYF TGTGCCAGCAGCCTCAGCTCCTACGAGCAGTACTTC - - TRBJ2-7 TRBV7-2
CASSQGSRPANYGYTF TGCGCCAGCAGCCAAGGTTCCAGGCCAGCTAACTATGGCTACACCTTC - - TRBJ1-2 TRBV4-1
CASSLDSRQVAQETQYF TGTGCCAGCAGCTTAGATTCTAGACAGGTCGCCCAAGAGACCCAGTACTTC - - TRBJ2-5 TRBV7-6
CASSPRAGGTEAFF TGTGCCAGCAGCCCCCGGGCAGGGGGCACTGAAGCTTTCTTT TRBD1 - TRBJ1-1 TRBV9
CASSQTGSRNEQYF TGTGCCAGCAGCCAGACAGGGTCAAGAAACGAGCAGTACTTC TRBD1 once TRBJ2-7 TRBV5-8
CASSAGLAGTGELFF TGTGCCAGCAGCGCCGGACTAGCGGGCACCGGGGAGCTGTTTTTT TRBD2 - TRBJ2-2 TRBV7-6
CASSRTGLNQPQHF TGTGCCAGCAGCCGGACAGGACTCAATCAGCCCCAGCATTTT TRBD1 - TRBJ1-5 TRBV7-9
CASTGGYYGYTF TGTGCCAGCACGGGGGGATACTATGGCTACACCTTC - - TRBJ1-2 TRBV6-5
CASRNRGNQPQHF TGTGCCAGCAGGAACAGGGGAAATCAGCCCCAGCATTTT TRBD1 - TRBJ1-5 TRBV6-5
CASSSQYRGNEQYF TGTGCCAGCAGCTCTCAATACAGGGGAAACGAGCAGTACTTC TRBD1 - TRBJ2-7 TRBV7-9
CASSPVTTVAGVSYEQYF TGTGCCAGCTCACCCGTAACGACTGTAGCGGGAGTAAGCTACGAGCAGTACTTC TRBD2 - TRBJ2-7 TRBV18
CASSLGPGQGNTEAFF TGTGCCAGCAGCTTAGGTCCGGGACAGGGAAACACTGAAGCTTTCTTT TRBD1 - TRBJ1-1 TRBV7-9
CASSPTRNTEAFF TGTGCCAGCAGCCCCACACGGAACACTGAAGCTTTCTTT - - TRBJ1-1 TRBV5-4
CASSRDFEGAFF TGTGCCAGCAGCCGGGACTTTGAGGGAGCTTTCTTT - - TRBJ1-1 TRBV7-9
CASSPREGGNTEAFF TGTGCCAGCAGCCCCCGGGAAGGGGGGAACACTGAAGCTTTCTTT - - TRBJ1-1 TRBV11-1
CASSPGGRQETQYF TGCGCCAGCAGCCCAGGGGGAAGACAAGAGACCCAGTACTTC TRBD1 - TRBJ2-5 TRBV5-1
CASSLYYNSPLHF TGTGCCAGCAGCTTATACTATAATTCACCCCTCCACTTT - - TRBJ1-6 TRBV11-2
CASSLAGAEPQHF TGCGCCAGCAGCTTGGCCGGTGCTGAGCCCCAGCATTTT - - TRBJ1-5 TRBV5-1
CASSEVPSQPQHF TGTGCCAGCAGTGAAGTCCCGAGTCAGCCCCAGCATTTT - once TRBJ1-5 TRBV6-1
CASSLTGLAGGETQYF TGTGCCAGCAGCTTGACCGGACTAGCGGGAGGAGAGACCCAGTACTTC TRBD2 - TRBJ2-5 TRBV5-5
CASRQGPGQGAPYEQYF TGTGCCAGCAGGCAGGGACCGGGACAGGGGGCGCCCTACGAGCAGTACTTC TRBD1 - TRBJ2-7 TRBV28
CASSPKGDSGNTIYF TGTGCCAGCTCACCAAAAGGGGACTCTGGAAACACCATATATTTT - - TRBJ1-3 TRBV18
CASSFSGNTEAFF TGTGCCAGCAGCTTTTCCGGGAACACTGAAGCTTTCTTT - - TRBJ1-1 TRBV7-8
CAIAMQGSDEQYF TGTGCCATCGCAATGCAGGGGTCGGACGAGCAGTACTTC - - TRBJ2-7 TRBV10-3